Below are 22 T cell receptor beta chains sequenced from a single sample in a study of OX40 agonist ivuxolimab in advanced cancers. This table comes from immunoSEQ multiplex PCR, and its TCRdb copy is limited to in-frame clones, with some not included. The table shows over 50,000 clones, with more than 85% occurring only once. The specimen was CD4+ or CD8+ T cells sorted from blood, collected in a trial of the OX40 agonist ivuxolimab. These receptors came from an adult with an advanced solid tumor such as melanoma, head and neck, liver or kidney cancer.

The chain is built from TRBV19 and TRBJ2-7; 7 positions match TRBD2. CDR1 is LNHDA, CDR2 SQIVND, per germline (reference sequence). With V trimmed by 4 bases and J by 4 bases, 4 bases remained unmatched. The CDR3 covers 13 residues. CDR3 in DNA: TGTGCCAGTAGTACTTGGGAGGGTTACGAGCAGTACTTC. Its translation is CASSTWEGYEQYF.

CDR3 DNA sequence: TGTGCCAGCAGTTTCGACAGAAGCTCCTACAATGAGCAGTTCTTC. Translating it yields CASSFDRSSYNEQFF. This chain uses TRBV27 with TRBJ2-1, with D perhaps TRBD1 (5 bases). The germline gives CDR1 MNHEY, CDR2 SMNVEV (reference sequence). V was cut by 3 bases and J by 0 bases, with 9 bases left in between. The CDR3 length is 15 residues.

The gene calls are TRBV7-2 and TRBJ2-3; 14 positions match TRBD2. Germline values: CDR1 SGHTA, CDR2 FQGNSA. This CDR3 has 18 residues. V gave up 5 bases and J gave up 0 bases; unmatched junction bases: 7. The CDR3 reads CASSEGLAGAPSTDTQYF. DNA for the CDR3: TGTGCCAGCAGCGAGGGACTAGCGGGGGCCCCTAGCACAGATACGCAGTATTTT.

CDR3 sequence reads: CASSLIGGGYSTDTQYF. CDR3 sequence (DNA): TGTGCCAGCAGCTTGATTGGGGGCGGATATAGCACAGATACGCAGTATTTT. V usage is TRBV7-6 and J usage is TRBJ2-3, with D perhaps matching TRBD1 (6 bases). Germline-derived CDR1 and CDR2 are SGHVS and FNYEAQ. The germline V and J ends were trimmed by 3 bases and 0 bases, with 16 bases remaining between them. The CDR3 contains 17 residues.

This chain links TRBV10-2 with TRBJ2-5; a weak D match, TRBD2 (6 bases). Between the trimmed V and J ends, which lost 3 bases and 5 bases, there was a span of 10 bases. There are 13 residues in the CDR3. In germline, CDR1 is WSHSY, CDR2 SAAADI. CDR3 loop: CASSDLAKETQYF. CDR3 nucleotide sequence: TGCGCCAGCAGTGACCTAGCGAAGGAGACCCAGTACTTC.

V gene TRBV5-8 combines with J gene TRBJ1-1; D unclear. This CDR3 comprises 14 residues. Trimming stripped 1 base from V and 1 base from J, with 8 bases between. Per germline, CDR1 SGHTS and CDR2 YDEGEE. In nucleotides, the CDR3 is TGTGCCAGCAGCTTGCGCGCGACGAACACTGAAGCTTTCTTT. This codes for CASSLRATNTEAFF.

The V gene is TRBV29-1, the J gene TRBJ1-2, with D possibly TRBD1 on 6 matching bases. This CDR3 has 13 residues. Trimming removed 7 bases from V and 2 bases from J, with 14 bases in between. The germline V gene encodes CDR1 SQVTM and CDR2 ANQGSEA. The CDR3 sequence: CSALTGSNYGYTF. For the CDR3, the DNA is TGCAGCGCCCTGACAGGTTCCAACTATGGCTACACCTTC.

Written as DNA, the CDR3 is TGTGCCAGCAGCGTAGTGAGCAACAATGAGCAGTTCTTC. The encoded protein is CASSVVSNNEQFF. V and J are TRBV9 and TRBJ2-1; no clear D gene. V was pared by 0 bases and J by 5 bases, with 6 bases between. The CDR3 has 13 residues. Looked up from germline, CDR1 is SGDLS and CDR2 is YYNGEE.

The genes are TRBV7-9 and TRBJ1-1, with unresolved D. Trimming shortened V by 1 base and J by 7 bases, and 10 bases separated the two germline ends. Germline CDR1 and CDR2: SEHNR and FQNEAQ (reference sequence). This CDR3 contains 13 residues. This chain's CDR3 is CASSLGHLVEAFF. The CDR3, as DNA: TGTGCCAGCAGCTTAGGGCACTTGGTTGAAGCTTTCTTT. Full variable domain (outside the CDR3, taken from reference TRBV7-9 and TRBJ1-1): DTGVSQNPRHKITKRGQNVTFRCDPISEHNRLYWYRQTLGQGPEFLTYFQNEAQLEKSRLLSDRFSAERPKGSFSTLEIQRTEQGDSAMYLCASSLGHLVEAFFGQGTRLTVV.

The rearrangement joins TRBV9 to TRBJ1-5; 8 bases line up with TRBD1. CDR1 SGDLS and CDR2 YYNGEE come from the germline V gene. Trimming removed 2 bases from V and 5 bases from J; junction bases left unmatched: 3. The CDR3 spans 14 residues. The CDR3 sequence is CASSVTGEYQPQHF. CDR3 DNA: TGTGCCAGCAGCGTGACAGGGGAGTATCAGCCCCAGCATTTT.

J is TRBJ1-1 and V is TRBV4-2; 9 bases map to TRBD1. With 4 bases clipped from V and 0 bases from J, the junction kept 6 bases outside the gene matches. This CDR3 contains 16 residues. Germline assignment: CDR1 LGHNA and CDR2 YNFKEQ. The CDR3 sequence is CASSPGTGYMNTEAFF. Written as DNA, the CDR3 is TGTGCCAGCAGCCCCGGGACAGGGTACATGAACACTGAAGCTTTCTTT.

V and J are TRBV30 and TRBJ2-5; D is possibly TRBD2 (5 bases). Trimming pared 2 bases from V and 6 bases from J, leaving 13 bases between. The CDR3 covers 13 residues. CDR1 GTSNPN and CDR2 SVGIG come from the germline V gene (reference sequence). The CDR3 DNA sequence: TGTGCCTGGAGTCCGGACTGGCGTCAGACCCAGTACTTC. Translated: CAWSPDWRQTQYF.

The chain recombines TRBV5-1 with TRBJ2-1; TRBD2 aligns across 8 bases. With 0 bases clipped from V and 4 bases from J, the junction kept 6 bases outside the gene matches. CDR3 length: 16 amino acids. Germline CDR1 is SGHRS and CDR2 is YFSETQ. CDR3 DNA sequence: TGCGCCAGCAGCTTGGTGGGCGGGGGGAATTACAATGAGCAGTTCTTC. Translation: CASSLVGGGNYNEQFF.

The chain uses TRBV19 and TRBJ1-5, with TRBD1 matching over 7 bases. With 2 bases clipped from V and 6 bases from J, the junction kept 4 bases outside the gene matches. This CDR3 has 14 residues. CDR1 is LNHDA, CDR2 SQIVND, per germline (reference sequence). This CDR3 reads CASSIPGGGQPQHF. CDR3 sequence (DNA): TGTGCCAGTAGTATACCAGGGGGAGGTCAGCCCCAGCATTTT. The full variable domain, in which reference TRBV19 and TRBJ1-5 provide the parts outside the CDR3, is DGGITQSPKYLFRKEGQNVTLSCEQNLNHDAMYWYRQDPGQGLRLIYYSQIVNDFQKGDIAEGYSVSREKKESFPLTVTSAQKNPTAFYLCASSIPGGGQPQHFGDGTRLSIL.

This sequence joins TRBV5-5 and TRBJ2-1, with D hard to call. Germline-derived CDR1 and CDR2 are SGHKS and YYEKEE (reference sequence). V dropped 0 bases and J dropped 4 bases, with 8 bases sitting between them. The length of the CDR3 is 14 residues. CDR3 nucleotide sequence: TGTGCCAGCAGCTTGGTTACGGAGTACAATGAGCAGTTCTTC. This codes for CASSLVTEYNEQFF.

V usage is TRBV4-1 and J usage is TRBJ1-1; D is possibly TRBD1 (5 bases). The V and J ends lost 0 bases and 1 base respectively, with 18 bases between them. CDR1 and CDR2 from the germline V gene are MGHRA and YSYEKL. The length of the CDR3 is 18 residues. CDR3 sequence (DNA): TGCGCCAGCAGCCAAGATAACAGGAGGGGCCCCCGGAACACTGAAGCTTTCTTT. Residues: CASSQDNRRGPRNTEAFF.

This sequence joins TRBV4-3 and TRBJ2-7; D call uncertain. The germline gives CDR1 LGHNA, CDR2 YSLEER. This CDR3 comprises 15 residues. The V end lost 3 bases, the J end lost 1 base, and 13 bases lay between the germline ends. The CDR3 here is CASSHFKADSYEQYF. The CDR3 nucleotides read TGCGCCAGCAGCCATTTCAAGGCGGATTCCTACGAGCAGTACTTC.

This clone is medium-sized (0.01 to 0.1%) in the sample. The chain uses TRBV27 and TRBJ2-1, with unresolved D. The CDR3 runs 12 residues. CDR1 is MNHEY, CDR2 SMNVEV, per germline (reference sequence). Trimming shortened V by 6 bases and J by 6 bases, and 9 bases separated the two germline ends. The CDR3 DNA reads TGTGCCAGCAGACATGTAGGCAATGAGCAGTTCTTC. Encoded protein: CASRHVGNEQFF.

The rearrangement links TRBV11-2 to TRBJ2-7; possible D gene TRBD1, 6 bases. CDR3 length equals 13 residues. Trimming left V 8 bases short and J 4 bases short, with 15 bases between. CDR1 SGHAT and CDR2 FQNNGV come from the germline V gene. The CDR3, as DNA: TGTGCCAGCGGAATCGGGACAAAATACGAGCAGTACTTC. Its protein is CASGIGTKYEQYF.

The V and J genes are TRBV6-5 and TRBJ2-5; 12 nucleotides agree with TRBD2. Germline V CDR1 and CDR2: MNHEY, SVGAGI. V shed 5 bases, J shed 3 bases, and the junction held 1 base outside the gene matches. CDR3 length: 14 residues. CDR3 sequence reads: CASSRLAGEETQYF. The DNA of the CDR3 is TGTGCCAGCAGTAGACTAGCGGGAGAAGAGACCCAGTACTTC.

The chain links TRBV29-1 to TRBJ2-7, with TRBD2 identical over 7 bases. Germline loops: CDR1 SQVTM, CDR2 ANQGSEA. This CDR3 region has 15 residues. Germline trimming cut 4 bases from V and 0 bases from J; bases unmatched to any gene: 9. The CDR3 DNA is TGCAGCGTTGTGGGGATTGAGCGGGGCTCCTACGAGCAGTACTTC. Translation: CSVVGIERGSYEQYF.

This chain links TRBV29-1 with TRBJ2-7; a weak D match, TRBD2 (5 bases). V lost 3 bases, J lost 2 bases, and 8 bases lay in between. The CDR3 consists of 12 residues. Germline-derived CDR1 and CDR2 are SQVTM and ANQGSEA. CDR3 sequence: CSVDEGPYEQYF. The DNA of the CDR3 is TGCAGCGTTGACGAGGGCCCCTACGAGCAGTACTTC.